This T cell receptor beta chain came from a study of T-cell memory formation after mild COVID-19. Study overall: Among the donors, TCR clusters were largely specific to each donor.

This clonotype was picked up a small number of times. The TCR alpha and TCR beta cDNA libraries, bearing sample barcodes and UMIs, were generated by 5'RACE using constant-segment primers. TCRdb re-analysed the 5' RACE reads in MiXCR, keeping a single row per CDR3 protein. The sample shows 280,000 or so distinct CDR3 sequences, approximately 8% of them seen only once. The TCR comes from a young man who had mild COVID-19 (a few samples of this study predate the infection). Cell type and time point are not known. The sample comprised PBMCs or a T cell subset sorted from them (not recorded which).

The CDR3 is CASGSSTNEKLFF. The CDR3 DNA reads TGTGCCAGCGGGTCATCAACTAATGAAAAACTGTTTTTT. V is TRBV12-3 or TRBV12-4 and J is TRBJ1-4; no clear D gene. The ends were cut back, 8 bases at V and 0 bases at J, with 7 bases in the middle. The length of the CDR3 is 13 residues.